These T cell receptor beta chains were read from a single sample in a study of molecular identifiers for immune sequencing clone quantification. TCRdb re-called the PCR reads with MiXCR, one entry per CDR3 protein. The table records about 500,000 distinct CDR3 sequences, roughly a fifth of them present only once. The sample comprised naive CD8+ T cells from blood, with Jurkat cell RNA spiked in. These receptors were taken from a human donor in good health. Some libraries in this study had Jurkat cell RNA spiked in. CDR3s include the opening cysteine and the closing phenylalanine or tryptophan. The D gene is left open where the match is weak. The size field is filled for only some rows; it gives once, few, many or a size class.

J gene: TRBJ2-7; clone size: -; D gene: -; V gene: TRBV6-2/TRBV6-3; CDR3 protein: CASSPTRAYEQYF; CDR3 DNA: TGTGCCAGCAGTCCGACAAGGGCCTACGAGCAGTACTTC
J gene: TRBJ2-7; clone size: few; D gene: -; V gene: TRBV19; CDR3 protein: CASSMTGAPHEQYF; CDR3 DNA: TGTGCCAGTAGTATGACGGGAGCGCCCCACGAGCAGTACTTC
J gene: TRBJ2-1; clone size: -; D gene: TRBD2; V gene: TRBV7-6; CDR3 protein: CASRAGTRLDNEQFF; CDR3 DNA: TGTGCCAGCAGAGCCGGGACTAGGCTCGACAATGAGCAGTTCTTC
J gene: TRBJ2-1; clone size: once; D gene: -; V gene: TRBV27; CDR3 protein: CASSIFRDNEQLF; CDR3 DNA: TGTGCCAGCAGTATTTTCAGGGACAATGAGCAGCTCTTC
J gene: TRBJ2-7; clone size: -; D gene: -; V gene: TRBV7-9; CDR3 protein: CASSASRASSYDQYF; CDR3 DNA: TGTGCCAGCAGCGCCTCGAGGGCCAGTTCCTACGATCAGTACTTC
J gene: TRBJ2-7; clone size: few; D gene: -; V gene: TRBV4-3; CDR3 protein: CASSQFASGTSSYEQYF; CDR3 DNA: TGCGCCAGCAGCCAATTCGCCTCCGGGACAAGCTCCTACGAGCAGTACTTC
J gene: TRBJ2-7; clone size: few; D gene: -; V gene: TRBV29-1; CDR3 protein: CSVVSAGRYEQYF; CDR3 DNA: TGCAGCGTTGTATCGGCAGGGCGTTACGAGCAGTACTTC
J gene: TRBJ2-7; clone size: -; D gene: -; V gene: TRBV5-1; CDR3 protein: CASSLSGPNCEQYF; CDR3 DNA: TGCGCCAGCAGCCTTTCGGGACCCAACTGCGAGCAGTACTTC
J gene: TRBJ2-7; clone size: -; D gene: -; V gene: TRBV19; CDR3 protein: CASSRGTVSYEQYF; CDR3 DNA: TGTGCCAGTAGCCGGGGGACAGTCTCCTACGAGCAGTACTTC
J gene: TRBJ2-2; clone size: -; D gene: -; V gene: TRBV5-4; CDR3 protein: CASSIPGQNTGELFF; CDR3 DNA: TGTGCCAGCAGCATACCCGGGCAGAACACCGGGGAGCTGTTTTTT
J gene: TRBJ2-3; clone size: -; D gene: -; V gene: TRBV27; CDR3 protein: CASRVRGTDTQYF; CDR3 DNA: TGTGCCAGCAGGGTGCGGGGCACAGATACGCAGTATTTT
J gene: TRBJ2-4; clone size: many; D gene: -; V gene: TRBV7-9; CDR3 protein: CASSSIASEKNIQYF; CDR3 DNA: TGTGCCAGCAGCTCGATTGCTAGCGAAAAAAACATTCAGTACTTC
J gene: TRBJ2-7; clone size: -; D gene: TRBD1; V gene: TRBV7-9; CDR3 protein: CASSLAPGQTYEQYF; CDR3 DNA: TGTGCCAGCAGCTTAGCCCCGGGACAGACCTACGAGCAGTACTTC
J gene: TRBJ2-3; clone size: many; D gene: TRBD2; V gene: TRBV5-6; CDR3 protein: CASSLPGLGNPDTQYF; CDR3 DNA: TGTGCCAGCAGTTTACCGGGACTAGGTAACCCAGATACGCAGTATTTT
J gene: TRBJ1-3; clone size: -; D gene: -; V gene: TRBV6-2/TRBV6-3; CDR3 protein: CASSYVVGSGNTTYF; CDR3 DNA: -
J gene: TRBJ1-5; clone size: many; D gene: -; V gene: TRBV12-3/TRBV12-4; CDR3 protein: CASSFSETSPQPQHF; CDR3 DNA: TGTGCCAGCAGTTTCTCAGAGACTTCCCCACAGCCCCAGCATTTT
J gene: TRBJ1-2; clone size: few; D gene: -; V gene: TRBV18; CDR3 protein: CASSPAGGADYGYTF; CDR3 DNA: TGTGCCAGCTCACCCGCGGGGGGCGCGGACTATGGCTACACCTTC
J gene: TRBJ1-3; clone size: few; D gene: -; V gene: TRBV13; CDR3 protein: CASSVQGSGNTIYF; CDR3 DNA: TGTGCCAGCAGCGTACAGGGCTCTGGAAACACCATATATTTT
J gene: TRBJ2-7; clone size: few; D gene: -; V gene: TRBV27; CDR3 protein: CASSSWGTYEQYF; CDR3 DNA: TGTGCCAGCAGTTCCTGGGGAACCTACGAGCAGTACTTC
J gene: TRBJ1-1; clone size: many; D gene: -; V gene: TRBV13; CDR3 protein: CASSLAGGKGAEAFF; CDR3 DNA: TGTGCCAGCAGCTTAGCGGGGGGGAAGGGGGCTGAAGCTTTCTTT
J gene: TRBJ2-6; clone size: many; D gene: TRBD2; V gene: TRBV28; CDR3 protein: CASSSSAGWLASSGANVLTF; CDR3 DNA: TGTGCCAGCAGTAGCTCAGCGGGATGGTTAGCCAGCTCTGGGGCCAACGTCCTGACTTTC
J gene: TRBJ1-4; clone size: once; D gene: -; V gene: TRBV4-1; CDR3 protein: CASSQCQGTTNEKLFF; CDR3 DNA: TGCGCCAGCAGCCAATGTCAGGGAACAACTAATGAAAAACTGTTTTTT
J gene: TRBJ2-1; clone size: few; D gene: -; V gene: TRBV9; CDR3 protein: CASSVDSNSYNEQFF; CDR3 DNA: TGTGCCAGCAGCGTAGATTCCAACTCCTACAATGAGCAGTTCTTC
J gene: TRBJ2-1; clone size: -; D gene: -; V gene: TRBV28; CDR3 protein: CASIPAGHPYNEQFF; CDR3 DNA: TGTGCCAGCATTCCCGCGGGACATCCCTACAATGAGCAGTTCTTC
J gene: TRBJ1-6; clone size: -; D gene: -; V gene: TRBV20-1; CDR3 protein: CSAHLRDGINLQDSPLHF; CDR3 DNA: TGCAGTGCTCACCTCCGGGACGGGATAAACTTACAGGATTCACCCCTCCACTTT
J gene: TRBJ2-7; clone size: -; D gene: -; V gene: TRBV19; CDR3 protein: CASSPELSYEQYF; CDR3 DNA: TGTGCCAGTAGTCCGGAACTATCCTACGAGCAGTACTTC
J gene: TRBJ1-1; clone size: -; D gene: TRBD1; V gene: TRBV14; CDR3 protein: CASSQELGQILTEAFF; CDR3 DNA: TGTGCCAGCAGCCAAGAATTGGGACAGATACTCACTGAAGCTTTCTTT
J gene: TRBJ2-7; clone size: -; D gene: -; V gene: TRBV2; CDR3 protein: CATQKPGFPYEQYF; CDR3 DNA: TGTGCCACCCAGAAACCGGGATTTCCCTACGAGCAGTACTTC
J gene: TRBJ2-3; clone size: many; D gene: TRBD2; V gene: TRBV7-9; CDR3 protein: CASSQRVAGVQPYF; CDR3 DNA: TGTGCCAGCAGCCAGCGAGTAGCGGGGGTACAGCCGTATTTT
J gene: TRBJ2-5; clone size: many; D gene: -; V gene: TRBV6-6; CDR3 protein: CASSLTSGPQETQYF; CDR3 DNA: TGTGCCAGCAGTCTCACTTCAGGCCCCCAAGAGACCCAGTACTTC
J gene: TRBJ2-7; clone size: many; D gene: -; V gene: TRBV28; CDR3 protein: CASSFRNRYEQYF; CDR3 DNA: TGTGCCAGCAGTTTCCGGAACCGCTACGAGCAGTACTTC
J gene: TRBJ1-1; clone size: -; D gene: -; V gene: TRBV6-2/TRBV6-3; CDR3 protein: CASGYGREAFF; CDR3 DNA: TGTGCCAGCGGTTACGGGCGTGAAGCTTTCTTT
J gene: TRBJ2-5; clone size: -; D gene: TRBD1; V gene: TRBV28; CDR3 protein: CASSLSLGQGAGGTQYF; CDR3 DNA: TGTGCCAGCAGTTTATCCCTCGGACAGGGGGCAGGGGGGACCCAGTACTTC
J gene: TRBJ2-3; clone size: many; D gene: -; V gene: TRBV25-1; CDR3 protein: CASSEAMEITDTQYF; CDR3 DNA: TGTGCCAGCAGTGAAGCCATGGAGATCACAGATACGCAGTATTTT
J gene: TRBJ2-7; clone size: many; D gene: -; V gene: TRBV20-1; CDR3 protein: CRARDSRRDEQYF; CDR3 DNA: TGCAGGGCCCGGGACTCCCGGAGGGACGAGCAGTACTTC
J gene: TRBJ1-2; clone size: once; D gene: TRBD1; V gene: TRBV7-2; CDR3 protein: CARSFSTGEDGYTF; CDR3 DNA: TGTGCCCGCAGTTTCTCTACAGGGGAGGATGGCTACACCTTC
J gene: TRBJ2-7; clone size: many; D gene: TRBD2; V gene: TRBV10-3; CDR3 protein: CAISWDYSYEQYF; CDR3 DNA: TGTGCCATCAGTTGGGACTATTCCTACGAGCAGTACTTC
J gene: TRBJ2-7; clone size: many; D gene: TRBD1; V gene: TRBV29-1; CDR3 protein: CSVRDSYEQYF; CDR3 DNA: TGCAGCGTCCGGGACAGCTACGAGCAGTACTTC
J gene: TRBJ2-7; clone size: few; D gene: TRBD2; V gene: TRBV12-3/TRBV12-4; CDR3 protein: CASSHPPLAGLYEQYF; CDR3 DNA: TGTGCCAGCAGTCACCCCCCCTTAGCGGGGCTCTACGAGCAGTACTTC
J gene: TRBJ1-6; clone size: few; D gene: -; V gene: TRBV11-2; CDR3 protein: CASSSDRGSPLHF; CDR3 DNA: TGTGCCAGCAGCTCGGACAGAGGTTCACCCCTCCACTTT
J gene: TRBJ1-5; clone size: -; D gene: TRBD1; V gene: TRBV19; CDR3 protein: CASMSRDRANQPQHF; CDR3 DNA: TGTGCCAGTATGTCCCGGGACAGGGCCAATCAGCCCCAGCATTTT
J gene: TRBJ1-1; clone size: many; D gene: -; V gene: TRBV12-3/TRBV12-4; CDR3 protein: CASTQGGWANTEAFF; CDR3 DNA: TGTGCCAGCACTCAAGGGGGTTGGGCGAACACTGAAGCTTTCTTT
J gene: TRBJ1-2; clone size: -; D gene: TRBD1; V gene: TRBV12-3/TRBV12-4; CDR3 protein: CAILTGTEVGYTF; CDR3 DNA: TGTGCCATTCTAACCGGGACAGAGGTTGGCTACACCTTC
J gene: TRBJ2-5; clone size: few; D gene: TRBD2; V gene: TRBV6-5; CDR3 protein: CASSIGLAGPVQETQYF; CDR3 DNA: TGTGCCAGCAGCATTGGACTAGCGGGACCCGTACAAGAGACCCAGTACTTC
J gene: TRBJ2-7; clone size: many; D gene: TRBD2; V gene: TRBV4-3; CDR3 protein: CASSQLTSGTHDEQYF; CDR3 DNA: TGCGCCAGCAGCCAATTGACTAGCGGGACCCACGACGAGCAGTACTTC
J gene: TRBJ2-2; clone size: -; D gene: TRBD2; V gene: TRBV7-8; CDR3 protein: CASSSPGTSGPQGGELFF; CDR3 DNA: TGTGCCAGCAGCTCTCCCGGGACTAGCGGTCCCCAAGGGGGGGAGCTGTTTTTT
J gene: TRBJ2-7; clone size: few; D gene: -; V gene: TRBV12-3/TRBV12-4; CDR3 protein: CASRDFRQSEQYF; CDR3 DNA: TGTGCCAGCAGGGATTTCAGACAGAGCGAGCAGTACTTC
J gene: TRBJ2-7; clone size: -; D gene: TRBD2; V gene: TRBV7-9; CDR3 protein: CASSTGLAASYEQYF; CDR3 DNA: TGTGCCAGCAGCACCGGACTAGCGGCCTCCTACGAGCAGTACTTC
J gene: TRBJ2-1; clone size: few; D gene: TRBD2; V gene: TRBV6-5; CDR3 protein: CASRNPGLAPYNEQFF; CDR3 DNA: TGTGCCAGCAGAAACCCAGGACTAGCGCCCTACAATGAGCAGTTCTTC
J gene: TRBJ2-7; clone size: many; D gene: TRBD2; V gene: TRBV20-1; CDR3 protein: CSATLIRLASPEQYF; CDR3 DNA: TGCAGTGCTACCCTGATAAGACTAGCCTCACCCGAGCAGTACTTC
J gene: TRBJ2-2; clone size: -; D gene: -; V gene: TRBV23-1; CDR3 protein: CASSQSKGGVRTGGLFF; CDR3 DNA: TGCGCCAGCAGTCAATCAAAAGGAGGGGTGAGGACCGGGGGGCTGTTTTTT
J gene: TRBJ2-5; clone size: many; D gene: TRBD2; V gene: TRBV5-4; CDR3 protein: CASSFGGGAETQYF; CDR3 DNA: TGTGCCAGCAGCTTCGGCGGGGGGGCCGAGACCCAGTACTTC
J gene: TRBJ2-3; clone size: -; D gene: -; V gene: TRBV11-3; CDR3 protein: CASSRGLGGLTDTQYF; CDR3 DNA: TGTGCCAGCAGCCGAGGACTAGGGGGGCTCACAGATACGCAGTATTTT
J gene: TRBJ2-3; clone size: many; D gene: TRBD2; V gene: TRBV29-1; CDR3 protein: CSVEPGLAGADTQYF; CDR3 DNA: TGCAGCGTGGAACCTGGACTAGCGGGAGCTGATACGCAGTATTTT
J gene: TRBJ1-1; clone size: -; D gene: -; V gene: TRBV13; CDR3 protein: CARSGGTEAFF; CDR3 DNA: TGTGCCCGCAGCGGGGGAACTGAAGCTTTCTTT
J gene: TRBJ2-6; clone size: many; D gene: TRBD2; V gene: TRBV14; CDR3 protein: CASSQDWALAGGPAGANVLTF; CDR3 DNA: TGTGCCAGCAGCCAAGATTGGGCCCTTGCGGGAGGGCCCGCTGGGGCCAACGTCCTGACTTTC
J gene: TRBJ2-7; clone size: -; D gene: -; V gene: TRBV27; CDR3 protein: CASRYRSSYEQYF; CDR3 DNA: TGTGCCAGCAGATACAGGTCCTCCTACGAGCAGTACTTC
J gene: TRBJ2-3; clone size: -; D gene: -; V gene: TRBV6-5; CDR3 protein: CASSFLGPEDDTQYF; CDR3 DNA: TGTGCCAGCAGTTTCCTCGGGCCCGAAGACGATACGCAGTATTTT
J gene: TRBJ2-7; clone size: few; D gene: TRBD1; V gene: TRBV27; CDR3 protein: CASSLSWTGTYEQYF; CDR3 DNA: TGTGCCAGCAGTTTATCGTGGACAGGGACATACGAGCAGTACTTC
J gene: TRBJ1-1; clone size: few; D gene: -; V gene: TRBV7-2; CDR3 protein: CASSLDVVNTEAFF; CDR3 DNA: TGTGCCAGCAGCTTAGATGTGGTGAACACTGAAGCTTTCTTT